The following is a TCR beta chain sequence with its context. Which antigen it targets is not known. Per-base qualities were not stored, and no clone one base away is much larger. This specimen belongs to a study of OX40 agonist ivuxolimab in advanced cancers. For the study in its entirety: Ivuxolimab, which targeted the costimulatory receptor OX40 (CD134), was an agonistic, fully human IgG2 monoclonal antibody. Intravenous ivuxolimab was administered to patients every 2 weeks at six dose levels: 0.01, 0.1, 0.3, 1.5, 3 and 10 mg/kg. Patients were allowed to have had prior anti-PD-1, anti-PD-L1 or anti-CTLA-4 therapy, and about 40% of the dose-escalation patients had been treated with checkpoint inhibitors. The monotherapy dose-escalation portion (N of about 57 patients) of the phase I ivuxolimab trial is reported in the paper. The dose-escalation cohort was roughly 87% male with a mean age of roughly 62 years, ranging from roughly 23 to 79. Three dose-escalation patients achieved partial responses, one with hepatocellular carcinoma and two with cutaneous melanoma. Among the 52 dose-escalation patients, around 20 had hepatocellular carcinoma, about 15 melanoma, 9 renal cell carcinoma and 9 head and neck cancer. The purpose of peripheral TCRbeta sequencing was to test whether ivuxolimab changed TCR sequence diversity and led to clonal T-cell expansion. General findings and caveats noted by the study authors: At doses of 0.1 to 3.0 mg/kg, clonal expansion of both CD4+ and CD8+ T cells in blood was seen between baseline and week 6. After ivuxolimab, more expanded clones were found on average in CD8+ T cells than in CD4+ T cells. In partial responders in the 0.1-3.0 mg/kg groups, normalized peripheral clonal expansion was found to be among the lowest, especially among CD8+ T cells. Antigen specificity was not determined for the clonally expanded peripheral T cells. Low levels of normalized T-cell clonal expansion were also seen in some nonresponding patients.

Reading from cysteine to phenylalanine, the CDR3 counts 13 amino acids. The only DNA kept is the CDR3, 39 bases in frame from the first base. Trimming takes 5 bases from V and 4 bases from J, and the germline ends sit 12 bases apart. CDR1 and CDR2 (LNHDA, SQIVND) derive from the germline V gene (reference sequence). To sequence the TCRbeta CDR3 region, genomic DNA was isolated from the sorted cells. TCRbeta CDR3 regions were sequenced using the immunoSEQ Assay. TCRdb carries this immuneACCESS record with in-frame sequences only. Its versions omit some clonotypes, under half of them owing to an unresolved V gene in the studies checked, with the rest unexplained. The sample includes under 65,000 clones, with 70% to 90% observed a single time. About 0.8% of the sample goes to the ten largest clones. Patients with autoimmune disease history or receiving systemic immunosuppression were excluded from the trial. Peripheral blood for TCR sequencing was drawn from every dose cohort at baseline, at cycle 4 day 1 and at cycle 7 day 1. The samples were drawn from a first-in-human, open-label, multicenter phase I dose-escalation trial of ivuxolimab. Adults with locally advanced or metastatic melanoma, renal cell, hepatocellular, or head and neck squamous cell carcinoma were enrolled in the trial. Before TCR sequencing, CD4+ T cells and CD8+ T cells from peripheral blood were sorted into separate populations.

Rearrangement joined TRBV19 to TRBJ2-7; confidence is insufficient to name the D gene. This TCR derives from an adult with an advanced solid tumor such as melanoma, head and neck, liver or kidney cancer. The source material was CD4+ or CD8+ T cells sorted from blood, sampled in a trial of the OX40 agonist ivuxolimab. The CDR3 amino acid sequence is: CASSPFPPYEQYF. The sequenced DNA is TGTGCCAGTAGTCCTTTCCCTCCATACGAGCAGTACTTC.